This is a list of T cell receptor beta chains from one sample in a study of regulatory T cells in long-lasting Graves disease. From the multiplex PCR reads, TCRdb called clonotypes with MiXCR, one entry per CDR3 protein. The sample has about 620,000 distinct CDR3 sequences, about 16% seen once; the top ten hold around 18%. These sequences were also reported in another study, on T cells in Graves' hyperthyroidism and ophthalmopathy.

The sequences come from peripheral blood mononuclear cells (PBMCs), collected at new diagnosis, from a patient treated with antithyroid drugs. The source is a young woman with Graves disease. The CDR3 runs from the conserved cysteine through the conserved F or W. D genes are given only for firm matches. Part of the rows lack a size; the others show once, few, many or a class for expanded clones.

j_call: TRBJ1-6
clone_size: few
v_call: TRBV2
d_call: NA
cdr3_nt: TGTGCCAGCAGTGAAGGGCCGCCCCTCCACTTT
cdr3_aa: CASSEGPPLHF

j_call: TRBJ1-1
clone_size: NA
v_call: TRBV4-2
d_call: NA
cdr3_nt: TGTGCCAGCAGCCAAGAATTCCCCGGGAGGGCTTTCTTT
cdr3_aa: CASSQEFPGRAFF

j_call: TRBJ1-1
clone_size: many
v_call: TRBV12-3/TRBV12-4
d_call: NA
cdr3_nt: TGTGCCAGCAGGGGGGTAGCAACTGAAGCTTTCTTT
cdr3_aa: CASRGVATEAFF

j_call: TRBJ1-1
clone_size: NA
v_call: TRBV7-9
d_call: NA
cdr3_nt: TGTGCCAGCAGTGCAGGCTACACTGAAGCTTTCTTT
cdr3_aa: CASSAGYTEAFF

j_call: TRBJ1-5
clone_size: NA
v_call: TRBV29-1
d_call: NA
cdr3_nt: TGCAGCGTTGAAGATTCGGGGAGCAATCAGCCCCAGCATTTT
cdr3_aa: CSVEDSGSNQPQHF

j_call: TRBJ2-1
clone_size: NA
v_call: TRBV9
d_call: NA
cdr3_nt: TGTGCCAGCAGCGTAGAGGAGCGGTCCAAGCAGTTCTTC
cdr3_aa: CASSVEERSKQFF

j_call: TRBJ1-2
clone_size: few
v_call: TRBV7-2
d_call: NA
cdr3_nt: TGTGCCAGCAGCACCAAAAGGGGCTCGGATGGCTACACCTTC
cdr3_aa: CASSTKRGSDGYTF

j_call: TRBJ2-7
clone_size: many
v_call: TRBV20-1
d_call: TRBD2
cdr3_nt: TGCAGTGCTAGGATAGGGACTAGCGGGGGTTCGGGCTTCTACGAGCAGTACTTC
cdr3_aa: CSARIGTSGGSGFYEQYF

j_call: TRBJ1-3
clone_size: few
v_call: TRBV11-2
d_call: NA
cdr3_nt: TGTGCCAGCAGCTTAGAGGGGACGGGCGGGAACACCATATATTTT
cdr3_aa: CASSLEGTGGNTIYF

j_call: TRBJ2-1
clone_size: NA
v_call: TRBV19
d_call: NA
cdr3_nt: TGTGCCAGTACCCCCCGGACCCCCATTCGCAATGAGCAGTTCTTC
cdr3_aa: CASTPRTPIRNEQFF

j_call: TRBJ1-4
clone_size: few
v_call: TRBV5-1
d_call: NA
cdr3_nt: TGCGCCAGCCACACCGGGGTCCTAGACCTTAATGAAAAACTGTTTTTT
cdr3_aa: CASHTGVLDLNEKLFF